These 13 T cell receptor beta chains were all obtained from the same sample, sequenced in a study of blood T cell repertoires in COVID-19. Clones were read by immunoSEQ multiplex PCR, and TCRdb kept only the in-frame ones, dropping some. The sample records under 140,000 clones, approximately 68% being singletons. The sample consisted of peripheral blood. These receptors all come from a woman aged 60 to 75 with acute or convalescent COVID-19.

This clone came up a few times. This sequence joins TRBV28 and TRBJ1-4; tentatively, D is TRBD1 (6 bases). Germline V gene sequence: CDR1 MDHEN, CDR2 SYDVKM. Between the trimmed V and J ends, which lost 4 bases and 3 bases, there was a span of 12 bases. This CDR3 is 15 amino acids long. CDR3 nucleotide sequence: TGTGCCAGCAGTTCAACAGGGAGTCCTAATGAAAAACTGTTTTTT. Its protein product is CASSSTGSPNEKLFF. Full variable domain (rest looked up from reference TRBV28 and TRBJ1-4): DVKVTQSSRYLVKRTGEKVFLECVQDMDHENMFWYRQDPGLGLRLIYFSYDVKMKEKGDIPEGYSVSREKKERFSLILESASTNQTSMYLCASSSTGSPNEKLFFGSGTQLSVL.

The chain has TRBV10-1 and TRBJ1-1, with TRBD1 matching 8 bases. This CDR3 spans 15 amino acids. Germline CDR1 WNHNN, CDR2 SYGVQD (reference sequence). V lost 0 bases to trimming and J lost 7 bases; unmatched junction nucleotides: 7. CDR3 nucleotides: TGCGCCAGCAGTGAGTCGTCAGGGGGCTATGATGAAGCTTTCTTT. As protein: CASSESSGGYDEAFF.

The CDR3 protein is CASSIDRGEQYF. The CDR3 region has the DNA TGTGCCAGCAGCATAGACAGGGGCGAGCAGTACTTC. This rearrangement joins TRBV5-4 to TRBJ2-7; TRBD1 agrees at 8 bases. V shed 4 bases and J 6 bases; nucleotides not matched to a gene: 3. Germline loops: CDR1 SGHNT, CDR2 YYREEE (reference sequence). CDR3 size: 12 residues.

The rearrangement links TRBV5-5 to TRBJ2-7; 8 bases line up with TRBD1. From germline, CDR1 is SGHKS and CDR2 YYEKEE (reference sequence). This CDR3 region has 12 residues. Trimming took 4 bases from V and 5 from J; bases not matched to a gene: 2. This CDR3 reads CASSIQGDEQYF. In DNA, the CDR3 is TGTGCCAGCAGCATACAGGGGGACGAGCAGTACTTC.

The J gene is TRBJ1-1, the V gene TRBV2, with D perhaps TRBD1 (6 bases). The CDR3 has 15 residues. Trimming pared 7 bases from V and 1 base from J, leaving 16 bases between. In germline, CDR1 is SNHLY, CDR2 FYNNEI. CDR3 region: CASKEGEGGNTEAFF. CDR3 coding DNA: TGTGCCAGCAAAGAAGGGGAGGGGGGGAACACTGAAGCTTTCTTT.

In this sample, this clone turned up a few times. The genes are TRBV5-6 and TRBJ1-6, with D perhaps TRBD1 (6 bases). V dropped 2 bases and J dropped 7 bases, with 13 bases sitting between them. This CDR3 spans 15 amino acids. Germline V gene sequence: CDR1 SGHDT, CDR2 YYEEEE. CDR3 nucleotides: TGTGCCAGCAGCTTCGACAGGTCGGAGAATTCACCCCTCCACTTT. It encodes CASSFDRSENSPLHF.

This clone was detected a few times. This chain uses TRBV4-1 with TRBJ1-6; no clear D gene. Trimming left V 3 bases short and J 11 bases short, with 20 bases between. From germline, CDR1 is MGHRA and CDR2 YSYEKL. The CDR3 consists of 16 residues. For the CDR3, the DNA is TGCGCCAGCAGCCAGCCGCAGCAGGACCCGAGGGCACCCCTCCACTTT. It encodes CASSQPQQDPRAPLHF.

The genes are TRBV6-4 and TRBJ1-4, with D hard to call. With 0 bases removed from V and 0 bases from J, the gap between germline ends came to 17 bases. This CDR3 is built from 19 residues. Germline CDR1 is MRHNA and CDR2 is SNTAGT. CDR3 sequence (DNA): TGTGCCAGCAGTGACTCGGGGAGAGGGATAAAAGCAACTAATGAAAAACTGTTTTTT. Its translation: CASSDSGRGIKATNEKLFF.

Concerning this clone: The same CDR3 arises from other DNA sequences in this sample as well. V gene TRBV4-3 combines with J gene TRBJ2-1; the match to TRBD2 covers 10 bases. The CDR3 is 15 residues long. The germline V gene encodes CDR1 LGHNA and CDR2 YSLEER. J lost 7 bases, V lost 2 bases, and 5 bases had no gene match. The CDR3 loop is CASSQPSGGVNEQFF. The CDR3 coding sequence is TGCGCCAGCAGCCAACCGAGCGGGGGGGTTAATGAGCAGTTCTTC.

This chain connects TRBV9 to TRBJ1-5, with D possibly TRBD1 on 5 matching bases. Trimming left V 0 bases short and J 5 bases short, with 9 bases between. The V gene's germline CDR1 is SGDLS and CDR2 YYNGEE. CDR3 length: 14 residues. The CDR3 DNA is TGTGCCAGCAGCGTAGACCTCAGGGATCAGCCCCAGCATTTT. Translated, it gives CASSVDLRDQPQHF.

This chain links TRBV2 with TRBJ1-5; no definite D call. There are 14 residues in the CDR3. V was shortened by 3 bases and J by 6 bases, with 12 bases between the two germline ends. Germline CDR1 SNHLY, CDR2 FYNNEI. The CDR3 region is CASSDGVGSQPQHF. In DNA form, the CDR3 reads TGTGCCAGCAGTGATGGGGTGGGGAGTCAGCCCCAGCATTTT.

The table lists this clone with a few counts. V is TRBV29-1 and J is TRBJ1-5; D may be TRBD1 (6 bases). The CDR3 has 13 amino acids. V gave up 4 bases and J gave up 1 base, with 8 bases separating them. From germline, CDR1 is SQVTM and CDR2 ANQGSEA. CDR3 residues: CSVVTGSNQPQHF. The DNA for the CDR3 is TGCAGCGTTGTAACAGGGAGCAATCAGCCCCAGCATTTT. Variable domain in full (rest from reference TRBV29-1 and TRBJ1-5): SAVISQKPSRDICQRGTSLTIQCQVDSQVTMMFWYRQQPGQSLTLIATANQGSEATYESGFVIDKFPISRPNLTFSTLTVSNMSPEDSSIYLCSVVTGSNQPQHFGDGTRLSIL.

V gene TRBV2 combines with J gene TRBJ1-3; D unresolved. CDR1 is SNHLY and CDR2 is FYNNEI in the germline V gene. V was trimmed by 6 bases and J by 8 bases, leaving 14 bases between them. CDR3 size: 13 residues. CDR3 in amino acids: CASRRDGPYTIYF. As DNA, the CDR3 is TGTGCCAGCAGGAGGGATGGACCTTACACCATATATTTT. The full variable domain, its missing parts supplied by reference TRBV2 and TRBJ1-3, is EPEVTQTPSHQVTQMGQEVILRCVPISNHLYFYWYRQILGQKVEFLVSFYNNEISEKSEIFDDQFSVERPDGSNFTLKIRSTKLEDSAMYFCASRRDGPYTIYFGEGSWLTVV.